One sample yielded the 29 T cell receptor beta chains listed below, sequenced in a study of T cells in Graves' hyperthyroidism and ophthalmopathy. Regions amplified from RNA transcripts were the TCR beta CDR3 regions. The HTBI primer set served for first-round RT-PCR of the TCR CDR3. TCRdb used MiXCR to reprocess the multiplex PCR reads, holding one entry per CDR3 protein. The sample has hundreds of thousands of distinct CDR3 sequences, 11% to 15% seen once. Sequencing was carried out using blood. Receptor source: a woman aged 25 to 39 with Graves' hyperthyroidism.

This rearrangement joins TRBV10-3 to TRBJ2-1, with TRBD2 identical over 10 bases. CDR3 length equals 16 residues. Per the germline V gene, CDR1 is ENHRY and CDR2 is SYGVKD. V gave up 3 bases and J gave up 0 bases; unmatched junction bases: 2. The CDR3 DNA follows: TGTGCCATCAGTGACGCTAGCGGGAGCTCCTACAATGAGCAGTTCTTC. Translation gives CAISDASGSSYNEQFF.

The chain recombines TRBV2 with TRBJ1-2, with a possible D match to TRBD1 (5 bases). Trimming cost V 8 bases and J 7 bases, with 8 bases left between them. The CDR3 sequence is 10 residues long. The germline gives CDR1 SNHLY, CDR2 FYNNEI. CDR3 sequence reads: CASLGVGYTF. The CDR3 bases are TGTGCCAGCTTAGGGGTTGGCTACACCTTC.

This clonotype was detected ten times or more. The V gene is TRBV2, the J gene TRBJ2-3, with 12 nucleotides matching TRBD1. There are 14 residues in the CDR3. The V and J ends lost 6 bases and 4 bases, in that order; junction bases with no gene match: 2. CDR1 is SNHLY and CDR2 is FYNNEI in the germline V gene. This chain's CDR3 is CASRRDRGPDTQYF. The CDR3, as DNA: TGTGCCAGCAGACGGGACAGGGGGCCAGATACGCAGTATTTT.

This clonotype has more than one count but fewer than ten. This chain connects TRBV7-9 to TRBJ2-5; unclear D gene. The germline gives CDR1 SEHNR, CDR2 FQNEAQ (reference sequence). This CDR3 is built from 14 residues. The V and J ends lost 1 base and 5 bases respectively, with 11 bases between them. CDR3 amino acids: CASSLVSSTETQYF. For the CDR3, the DNA is TGTGCCAGCAGCTTAGTGTCCAGTACGGAGACCCAGTACTTC. Variable domain in full (rest from reference TRBV7-9 and TRBJ2-5): DTGVSQNPRHKITKRGQNVTFRCDPISEHNRLYWYRQTLGQGPEFLTYFQNEAQLEKSRLLSDRFSAERPKGSFSTLEIQRTEQGDSAMYLCASSLVSSTETQYFGPGTRLLVL.

There are many counts of this clonotype. This chain uses TRBV12-3 or TRBV12-4 with TRBJ1-2; 10 bases align to TRBD1. Trimming took 3 bases from V and 8 from J; bases not matched to a gene: 6. This CDR3 is built from 14 residues. The CDR3 bases are TGTGCCAGCAGTTTGACAGGGGGCGAATGGGGCTACACCTTC. Translating it yields CASSLTGGEWGYTF.

This clonotype appeared many times. The J gene is TRBJ2-5, the V gene TRBV13; the match to TRBD2 covers 9 bases. Germline V lookup: CDR1 PRHDT, CDR2 FYEKMQ (reference sequence). J gave up 3 bases and V 1 base, and 3 bases lay outside the gene matches. The CDR3 is 15 residues long. CDR3 residues: CASSLVRTSEETQYF. The CDR3 bases are TGTGCCAGCAGCTTAGTTCGGACTAGCGAAGAGACCCAGTACTTC.

The gene calls are TRBV24-1 and TRBJ2-5; 10 bases line up with TRBD2. J was trimmed by 3 bases and V by 3 bases; bases with no gene match: 15. CDR3 size: 19 residues. The germline V gene encodes CDR1 KGHDR and CDR2 SFDVKD. CDR3 region: CATSDASSGSWLGEETQYF. CDR3 coding DNA: TGTGCCACCAGTGATGCCTCTAGCGGGAGCTGGCTGGGAGAAGAGACCCAGTACTTC.

In this sample, this clonotype turned up many times. The chain employs TRBV28 and TRBJ2-1; the match to TRBD2 covers 9 bases. Germline CDR1 is MDHEN and CDR2 is SYDVKM. The CDR3 consists of 17 residues. The V and J ends lost 3 bases and 0 bases, in that order; junction bases with no gene match: 6. The DNA of the CDR3 is TGTGCCAGCAGTTTTCTTCCTAGCGGGACCTCCTACAATGAGCAGTTCTTC. Its protein product is CASSFLPSGTSYNEQFF.

This clonotype was observed at least ten times. This chain uses TRBV11-2 with TRBJ1-3; D is uncertain. The CDR3 is 12 amino acids. V lost 4 bases to trimming and J lost 10 bases, with 11 bases between them. Germline-derived CDR1 and CDR2 are SGHAT and FQNNGV. This CDR3 is CASSSTARTIYF. The CDR3 DNA reads TGTGCCAGCAGCTCGACGGCCCGGACCATATATTTT.

The chain combines TRBV30 with TRBJ2-7, with 11 positions matching TRBD2. Per germline, CDR1 GTSNPN and CDR2 SVGIG (reference sequence). The CDR3 runs to 13 residues. V shed 8 bases, J shed 4 bases, and the junction held 7 bases outside the gene matches. CDR3 sequence (DNA): TGTGCCGGAACAGTAGCGGGAGGGTACGAGCAGTACTTC. It encodes CAGTVAGGYEQYF. The full variable domain, completed using reference TRBV30 and TRBJ2-7, is SQTIHQWPATLVQPVGSPLSLECTVEGTSNPNLYWYRQAAGRGLQLLFYSVGIGQISSEVPQNLSASRPQDRQFILSSKKLLLSDSGFYLCAGTVAGGYEQYFGPGTRLTVT.

Ten or more counts support this clonotype. The J gene is TRBJ2-1, the V gene TRBV28; 9 bases match TRBD2. V shed 5 bases and J 7 bases; nucleotides not matched to a gene: 9. The CDR3 has 15 amino acids. The germline V gene encodes CDR1 MDHEN and CDR2 SYDVKM. The chain's CDR3 is CASSPDGGRANEQFF. CDR3 in DNA: TGTGCCAGCAGTCCAGATGGCGGGAGGGCAAATGAGCAGTTCTTC. Supplemented by reference TRBV28 and TRBJ2-1, the full variable domain reads DVKVTQSSRYLVKRTGEKVFLECVQDMDHENMFWYRQDPGLGLRLIYFSYDVKMKEKGDIPEGYSVSREKKERFSLILESASTNQTSMYLCASSPDGGRANEQFFGPGTRLTVL.

This clonotype was counted many times. This sequence joins TRBV10-3 and TRBJ2-4, with TRBD2 matching 11 bases. Germline-derived CDR1 and CDR2 are ENHRY and SYGVKD. V gave up 2 bases and J gave up 9 bases; unmatched junction bases: 6. This CDR3 is 15 amino acids long. The CDR3 nucleotides are TGTGCCATCAGTGAGACTAGCGGGAGTGGGCGCATTCAGTACTTC. Translating it yields CAISETSGSGRIQYF.

This clonotype was found a few times. This chain connects TRBV7-2 to TRBJ2-1; the match to TRBD1 covers 8 bases. V lost 5 bases and J lost 4; bases outside the gene matches: 10. The CDR3 consists of 16 residues. From germline, CDR1 is SGHTA and CDR2 FQGNSA. The CDR3 nucleotides read TGTGCCAGCAGCCTCGGACAGGGCTATCGATACAATGAGCAGTTCTTC. It codes for CASSLGQGYRYNEQFF. Combining the CDR3 with reference TRBV7-2 and TRBJ2-1 gives the whole variable domain GAGVSQSPSNKVTEKGKDVELRCDPISGHTALYWYRQSLGQGLEFLIYFQGNSAPDKSGLPSDRFSAERTGGSVSTLTIQRTQQEDSAVYLCASSLGQGYRYNEQFFGPGTRLTVL.

In its sample, this clonotype was seen many times. The chain couples TRBV2 to TRBJ2-3; D is perhaps TRBD2 (6 bases). Trimming removed 5 bases at V and 1 base at J, with 16 bases between. The germline V gene encodes CDR1 SNHLY and CDR2 FYNNEI. CDR3 length equals 16 residues. This CDR3 reads CASSYLRGGGTDTQYF. CDR3 DNA: TGTGCCAGCAGTTACCTTAGGGGAGGTGGCACAGATACGCAGTATTTT.

V is TRBV3-1 and J is TRBJ2-2; D gene ambiguous. Germline V lookup: CDR1 LGHDT, CDR2 YNNKEL (reference sequence). The length of the CDR3 is 16 residues. V shed 4 bases and J shed 0 bases, with 12 bases lying between them. The CDR3 loop reads CASSPLGPANTGELFF. CDR3 in DNA: TGTGCCAGCAGCCCCTTAGGACCCGCGAACACCGGGGAGCTGTTTTTT. Complete variable domain (other parts from reference TRBV3-1 and TRBJ2-2): DTAVSQTPKYLVTQMGNDKSIKCEQNLGHDTMYWYKQDSKKFLKIMFSYNNKELIINETVPNRFSPKSPDKAHLNLHINSLELGDSAVYFCASSPLGPANTGELFFGEGSRLTVL.

This clonotype was found many times. This rearrangement joins TRBV12-3 or TRBV12-4 to TRBJ1-2, with TRBD1 as a possible D gene (5 bases). The CDR3 has 14 residues. V lost 5 bases to trimming and J lost 7 bases, with 17 bases between them. The CDR3 is CASSLGALKGGYTF. The CDR3 DNA reads TGTGCCAGCAGTCTCGGGGCCCTCAAGGGTGGCTACACCTTC.

This clonotype has ten or more counts. The chain recombines TRBV18 with TRBJ2-7, with 9 nucleotides matching TRBD1. CDR1 is KGHSH and CDR2 is LQKENI in the germline V gene. This CDR3 is built from 14 residues. The junction had 1 base not matched to a gene; V was cut back by 1 base and J by 3 bases. The CDR3 here is CASSPQGQGYEQYF. The CDR3 bases are TGTGCCAGCTCACCACAGGGACAGGGCTACGAGCAGTACTTC. The full variable domain, with the rest looked up from reference TRBV18 and TRBJ2-7, is NAGVMQNPRHLVRRRGQEARLRCSPMKGHSHVYWYRQLPEEGLKFMVYLQKENIIDESGMPKERFSAEFPKEGPSILRIQQVVRGDSAAYFCASSPQGQGYEQYFGPGTRLTVT.

Many counts were recorded for this clonotype. The chain employs TRBV28 and TRBJ2-7; 9 bases match TRBD2. V lost 4 bases to trimming and J lost 4 bases; unmatched junction nucleotides: 8. The germline gives CDR1 MDHEN, CDR2 SYDVKM. This CDR3 has 15 amino acids. Here the CDR3 reads CASSSLGSGSYEQYF. The DNA for the CDR3 is TGTGCCAGCAGTTCCCTAGGTAGCGGGAGTTACGAGCAGTACTTC.

The chain joins TRBV4-2 to TRBJ2-2; 9 bases align to TRBD2. The CDR3 sequence is 17 residues long. J was trimmed by 0 bases and V by 1 base; bases with no gene match: 3. Germline values: CDR1 LGHNA, CDR2 YNFKEQ. The CDR3 DNA reads TGTGCCAGCAGCCAAGGGACTAGCGTGTCGAACACCGGGGAGCTGTTTTTT. Encoded protein: CASSQGTSVSNTGELFF.

The J gene is TRBJ2-5, the V gene TRBV7-2, with D perhaps TRBD2 (6 bases). V lost 6 bases, J lost 5 bases, and 13 bases lay in between. Germline V CDR1 and CDR2: SGHTA, FQGNSA. The CDR3 covers 13 residues. The CDR3 bases are TGTGCCAGCAGATACTCCGGGAGCGAGACCCAGTACTTC. Amino acid sequence: CASRYSGSETQYF.

The table lists this clonotype with many counts. This rearrangement joins TRBV29-1 to TRBJ2-3; D might be TRBD2 (6 bases). The CDR3 consists of 19 residues. From germline, CDR1 is SQVTM and CDR2 ANQGSEA. V shed 3 bases and J shed 3 bases, with 28 bases lying between them. CDR3 in amino acids: CSVEAGRGEVYLRTDTQYF. The CDR3 DNA reads as TGCAGCGTTGAGGCCGGGAGAGGGGAGGTCTACCTAAGGACAGATACGCAGTATTTT.

This chain connects TRBV24-1 to TRBJ2-5, with D tentatively TRBD1 (5 bases). Germline lookup yields CDR1 KGHDR and CDR2 SFDVKD. V was clipped by 4 bases and J by 5 bases, with 16 bases between them. This CDR3 comprises 15 residues. The CDR3 here is CATSDPRSSGETQYF. Written as DNA, the CDR3 is TGTGCCACCAGTGACCCCCGAAGTTCAGGGGAGACCCAGTACTTC.

As regards this clonotype: This may be a read error: a much more frequent sequence differs by one nucleotide. V and J are TRBV2 and TRBJ2-5; 12 bases are a match to TRBD2. The CDR3 has 21 amino acids. V shed 6 bases, J shed 3 bases, and the junction held 23 bases outside the gene matches. Germline V lookup: CDR1 SNHLY, CDR2 FYNNEI. The chain's CDR3 is CASRSPSSGRGGWHSEETQYF. As DNA, the CDR3 is TGTGCCAGCAGAAGCCCCTCTAGCGGGAGGGGGGGATGGCACAGCGAAGAGACCCAGTACTTC. The whole variable domain, remainder taken from reference TRBV2 and TRBJ2-5, is EPEVTQTPSHQVTQMGQEVILRCVPISNHLYFYWYRQILGQKVEFLVSFYNNEISEKSEIFDDQFSVERPDGSNFTLKIRSTKLEDSAMYFCASRSPSSGRGGWHSEETQYFGPGTRLLVL.

This clonotype was counted between two and nine times. The rearrangement links TRBV6-1 to TRBJ2-3; TRBD2 agrees at 8 bases. The junction had 9 bases not matched to a gene; V was cut back by 6 bases and J by 4 bases. The CDR3 totals 15 residues. The germline V gene encodes CDR1 MNHNS and CDR2 SASEGT. CDR3 region: CASRPRAGVSDTQYF. Written as DNA, the CDR3 is TGTGCCAGCAGACCCAGAGCGGGAGTGTCAGATACGCAGTATTTT.

The rearrangement joins TRBV7-9 to TRBJ2-7; a weak D match, TRBD1 (5 bases). This CDR3 spans 15 amino acids. Trimming removed 4 bases at V and 5 bases at J, with 18 bases between. The V gene's germline CDR1 is SEHNR and CDR2 FQNEAQ (reference sequence). In DNA form, the CDR3 reads TGTGCCAGCAGCTCCGCTCGGGCAGGGATCGACGAGCAGTACTTC. It codes for CASSSARAGIDEQYF.

This sequence joins TRBV5-6 and TRBJ2-5; the D is unclear. From germline, CDR1 is SGHDT and CDR2 YYEEEE. The V end lost 4 bases, the J end lost 5 bases, and 15 bases lay between the germline ends. The CDR3 is 14 amino acids. In DNA form, the CDR3 reads TGTGCCAGCAGCCCCGTCTCTGAGGCCGAGACCCAGTACTTC. Amino acid sequence: CASSPVSEAETQYF.

The chain recombines TRBV20-1 with TRBJ1-4; no reliable D call. CDR3 length: 13 residues. Trimming pared 2 bases from V and 5 bases from J, leaving 9 bases between. The germline V gene has CDR1 DFQATT and CDR2 SNEGSKA (reference sequence). The CDR3 nucleotides read TGCAGTGCTAGATTGGAAAAGAATGAAAAACTGTTTTTT. The encoded protein is CSARLEKNEKLFF.

This clonotype has ten or more counts. The CDR3 region is CSAAESGELFF. CDR3 bases: TGCAGCGCCGCAGAGTCCGGGGAGCTGTTTTTT. J is TRBJ2-2 and V is TRBV29-1; D unresolved. The germline V and J ends were trimmed by 7 bases and 6 bases, with 9 bases remaining between them. CDR1 SQVTM and CDR2 ANQGSEA come from the germline V gene. The CDR3 runs to 11 residues.

The sample holds a few counts of this clonotype. The chain links TRBV10-3 to TRBJ2-5; TRBD2 might be the D (5 bases). The CDR3 has 15 residues. The V end lost 0 bases, the J end lost 3 bases, and 11 bases lay between the germline ends. CDR1 ENHRY and CDR2 SYGVKD come from the germline V gene. CDR3 sequence reads: CAISESQTRKETQYF. The CDR3 region has the DNA TGTGCCATCAGTGAGTCGCAAACTAGGAAAGAGACCCAGTACTTC.